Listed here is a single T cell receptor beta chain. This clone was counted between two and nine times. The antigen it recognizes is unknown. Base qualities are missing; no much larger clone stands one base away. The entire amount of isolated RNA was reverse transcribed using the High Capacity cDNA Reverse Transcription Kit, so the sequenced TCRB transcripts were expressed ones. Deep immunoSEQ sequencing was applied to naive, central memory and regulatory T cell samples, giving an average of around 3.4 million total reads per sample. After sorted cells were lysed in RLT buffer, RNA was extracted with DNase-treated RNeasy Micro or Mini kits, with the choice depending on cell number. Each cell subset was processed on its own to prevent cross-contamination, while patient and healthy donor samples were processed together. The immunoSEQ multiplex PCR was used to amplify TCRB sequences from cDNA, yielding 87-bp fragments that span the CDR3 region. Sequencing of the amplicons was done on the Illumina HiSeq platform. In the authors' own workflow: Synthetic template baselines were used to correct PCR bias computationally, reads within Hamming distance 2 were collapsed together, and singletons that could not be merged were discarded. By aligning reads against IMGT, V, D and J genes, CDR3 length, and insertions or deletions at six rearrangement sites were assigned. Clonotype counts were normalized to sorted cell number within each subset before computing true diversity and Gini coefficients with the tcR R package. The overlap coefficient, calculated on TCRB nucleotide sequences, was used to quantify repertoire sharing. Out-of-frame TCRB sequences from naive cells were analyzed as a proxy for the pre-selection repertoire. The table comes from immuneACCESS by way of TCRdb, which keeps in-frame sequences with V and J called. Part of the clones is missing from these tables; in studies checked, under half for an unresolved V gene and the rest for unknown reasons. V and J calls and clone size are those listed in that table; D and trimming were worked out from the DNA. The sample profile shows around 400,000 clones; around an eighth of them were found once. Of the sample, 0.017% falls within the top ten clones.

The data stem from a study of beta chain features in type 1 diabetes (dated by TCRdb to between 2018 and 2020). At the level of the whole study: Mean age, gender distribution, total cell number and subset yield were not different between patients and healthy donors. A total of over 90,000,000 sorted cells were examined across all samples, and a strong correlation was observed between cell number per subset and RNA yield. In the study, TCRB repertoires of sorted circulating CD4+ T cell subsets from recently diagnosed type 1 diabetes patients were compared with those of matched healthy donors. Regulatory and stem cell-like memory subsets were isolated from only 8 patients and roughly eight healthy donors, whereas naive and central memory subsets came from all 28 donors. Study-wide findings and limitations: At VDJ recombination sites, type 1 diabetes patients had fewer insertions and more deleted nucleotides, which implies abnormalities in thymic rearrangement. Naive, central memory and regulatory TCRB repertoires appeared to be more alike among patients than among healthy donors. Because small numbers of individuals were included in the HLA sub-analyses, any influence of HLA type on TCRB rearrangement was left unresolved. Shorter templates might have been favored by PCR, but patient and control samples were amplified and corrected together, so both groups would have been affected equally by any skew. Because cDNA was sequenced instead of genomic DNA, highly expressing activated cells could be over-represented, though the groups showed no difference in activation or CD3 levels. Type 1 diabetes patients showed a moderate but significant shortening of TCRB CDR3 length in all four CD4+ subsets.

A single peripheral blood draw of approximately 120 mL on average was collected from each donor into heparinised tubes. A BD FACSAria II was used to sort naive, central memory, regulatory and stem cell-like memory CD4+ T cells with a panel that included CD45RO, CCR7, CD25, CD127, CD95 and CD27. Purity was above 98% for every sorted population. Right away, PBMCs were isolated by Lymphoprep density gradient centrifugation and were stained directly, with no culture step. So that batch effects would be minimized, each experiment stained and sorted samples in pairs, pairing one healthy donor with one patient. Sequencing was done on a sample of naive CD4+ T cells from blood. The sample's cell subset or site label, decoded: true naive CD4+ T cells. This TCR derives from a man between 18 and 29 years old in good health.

For the CDR3, the sequence is CASSQDQWPPPAADTQYF. The DNA sequence is TGTGCCAGCAGCCAAGATCAATGGCCCCCACCTGCGGCTGATACGCAGTATTTT. Here the chain combines TRBV14 and TRBJ2-3; there is no confident call for the D gene. The germline V gene specifies SGHDN as CDR1 and FVKESK as CDR2. The CDR3 runs 18 amino acids, cysteine and phenylalanine included. Only CDR3 DNA is held: 54 bases, read in frame from base 1. Cut back by 0 bases and 6 bases, the V and J ends lie 22 bases apart.